This is a list of T cell receptor beta chains from one sample in a study of T cells in Graves' hyperthyroidism and ophthalmopathy. TCRdb reanalysed the multiplex PCR reads using MiXCR and keeps one entry per CDR3 protein. The sample contains about 400,000 distinct CDR3 sequences, about 15% of which appear only once. Input material: blood. These receptors were obtained from a woman under 40 with Graves' hyperthyroidism. CDR3s include the opening cysteine and the closing phenylalanine or tryptophan. Fields, in order: V gene, J gene, CDR3 protein.

V: TRBV6-1
J: TRBJ2-5
CDR3: CASSYVLAQETQYF

V: TRBV20-1
J: TRBJ2-5
CDR3: CSARARGRETQYF

V: TRBV5-1
J: TRBJ2-7
CDR3: CASSLVGGPAYEQYF

V: TRBV20-1
J: TRBJ1-6
CDR3: CSAGSGQGSPLHF

V: TRBV19
J: TRBJ2-7
CDR3: CASSIGQGNYEQYF

V: TRBV7-9
J: TRBJ2-3
CDR3: CASSPQRLLRLSTDTQYF

V: TRBV4-2
J: TRBJ1-2
CDR3: CASSQDWTGGYGYTF

V: TRBV6-5
J: TRBJ2-7
CDR3: CASSSSEGLPYEQYF

V: TRBV3-1
J: TRBJ1-4
CDR3: CASSLRTARSAEKLFF

V: TRBV3-1
J: TRBJ2-7
CDR3: CASSQDRGGGRAWGEQYF

V: TRBV24-1
J: TRBJ2-1
CDR3: CATSDDMVGAYNEQFF

V: TRBV28
J: TRBJ1-5
CDR3: CASSLRRHGNQPQHF

V: TRBV24-1
J: TRBJ2-2
CDR3: CATSDLHRGDTGELFF

V: TRBV5-6
J: TRBJ2-3
CDR3: CASSVIAGTDTQYF

V: TRBV9
J: TRBJ2-7
CDR3: CASSVGDTVTYEQYF

V: TRBV29-1
J: TRBJ2-4
CDR3: CSVGGKQGGKNIQYF

V: TRBV2
J: TRBJ2-2
CDR3: CANSAVQEGLFF

V: TRBV19
J: TRBJ1-1
CDR3: CASGSRGGGGTEAFF

V: TRBV10-1
J: TRBJ2-3
CDR3: CASSESKGLAGGDTQYF

V: TRBV7-9
J: TRBJ1-1
CDR3: CASSAGRQSTEAFF

V: TRBV5-5
J: TRBJ2-4
CDR3: CASSFPGEDIQYF

V: TRBV7-3
J: TRBJ2-1
CDR3: CASSLTSASGHNEQFF

V: TRBV5-5
J: TRBJ1-1
CDR3: CASSSRGENTEAFF

V: TRBV28
J: TRBJ2-7
CDR3: CASRRTSGLYEQYF

V: TRBV15
J: TRBJ2-5
CDR3: CATSRDRAYQETQYF

V: TRBV20-1
J: TRBJ2-5
CDR3: CSAPDRGETQYF

V: TRBV7-2
J: TRBJ1-2
CDR3: CASSQYRQGGYGYTF

V: TRBV29-1
J: TRBJ2-1
CDR3: CSVAEREAEQFF

V: TRBV24-1
J: TRBJ1-5
CDR3: CATSVGGTQPQHF

V: TRBV28
J: TRBJ2-5
CDR3: CASSTTTGFRETQYF

V: TRBV15
J: TRBJ2-7
CDR3: CATSRVAYTYEQYF